This TCR beta chain was recorded in a study of T cells in Graves' hyperthyroidism and ophthalmopathy. The CDR3 is 12 amino acids. The germline V gene has CDR1 LNHNV and CDR2 YYDKDF (reference sequence). Trimming shortened V by 0 bases and J by 4 bases, and 1 base separated the two germline ends. Overall study results and limits: Using 13 V-J features, a model discriminated ophthalmopathy from stable hyperthyroidism.

Amplification targeted TCR beta CDR3 regions from RNA transcripts. TCR CDR3 underwent first-round RT-PCR with the HTBI primer set. A single record per CDR3 protein comes from TCRdb applying MiXCR to the multiplex PCR reads. The sample comprises around 450,000 distinct CDR3 sequences, approximately 13% of which are singletons, and 5.3% rests with the top ten. This clonotype was recorded a few times. Its antigen is still unknown. Patients were excluded for uncontrolled infection, other autoimmune disease, pregnancy or lactation. Each diagnosis was grounded in clinical symptoms, serum thyroxine and TRAb, thyroid ultrasound, and orbital computed tomography.

The specimen was blood. The gene calls are TRBV15 and TRBJ2-1; D is uncertain. The TCR originated in a young woman with Graves' hyperthyroidism. The CDR3 DNA follows: TGTGCCACCAGCAGAGATTACAATGAGCAGTTCTTC. This encodes CATSRDYNEQFF.